This T cell receptor beta chain was captured by sequencing in a study of T cells of healthy individuals (dated by TCRdb to 2017 to 2018). Between the V and J ends, shortened by 6 bases and 1 base respectively, the junction contains 5 bases. Its CDR3 holds 12 amino acids, cysteine through phenylalanine. The read is trimmed to its CDR3 DNA, 36 bases read in frame from base 1. For CDR1 and CDR2, the germline V gene lists SNHLY and FYNNEI. Worth noting for this clonotype: The clone's antigen remains unknown. One base away there is no much larger clone; base qualities are not given.

Libraries were made using 5' RACE. The data were produced on an Illumina MiSeq. The raw public reads went through TCRdb reprocessing: fastp at Q25, MiXCR clone calling, in-frame beta chains kept. Each entry is one CDR3 protein sequence, shown with its most common DNA and genes. Within this sample are around 98,000 distinct CDR3 sequences, with approximately 18% of them counted one time only. The top ten constitute about 6.2% of the sample. The TCR originated in a human donor in good health. The rearrangement joined TRBV2 to TRBJ2-3; the D gene identity is not certain. This receptor has the CDR3 CASRLGTDTQYF. The nucleotide sequence is TGTGCCAGCAGGTTGGGCACAGATACGCAGTATTTT. This CDR3, with the reference TRBV2 and TRBJ2-3 proteins standing in past its ends, gives the full variable domain EPEVTQTPSHQVTQMGQEVILRCVPISNHLYFYWYRQILGQKVEFLVSFYNNEISEKSEIFDDQFSVERPDGSNFTLKIRSTKLEDSAMYFCASRLGTDTQYFGPGTRLTVL.